This passage covers 17 T cell receptor beta chains from one sample sequenced in a study of control samples from healthy donors and cancer patients. The method was immunoSEQ multiplex PCR; TCRdb's version includes in-frame clones alone and lacks a portion of them. The sample consists of around 80,000 clones, 75% to 95% of them appearing once. The sample comprised blood. The receptors here all came from a middle-aged man in good health.

This clone occurred a few times. This chain links TRBV6-2 or TRBV6-3 with TRBJ1-5; the D gene is possibly TRBD1 (6 bases). Germline lookup yields CDR1 MNHEY and CDR2 SVGEGT. This CDR3 has 15 amino acids. V lost 6 bases and J 2 bases, leaving 14 bases between the germline ends. The CDR3 is CASSPHREGNQPQHF. CDR3 in DNA: TGTGCCAGCAGCCCCCACAGGGAGGGCAATCAGCCCCAGCATTTT.

This chain links TRBV5-1 with TRBJ1-1; a possible D gene is TRBD1 (5 bases). V was cut by 4 bases and J by 1 base, with 11 bases left in between. This CDR3 is built from 14 residues. Germline CDR1 is SGHRS and CDR2 is YFSETQ. This CDR3 reads CASSLQVQNTEAFF. The CDR3 nucleotides are TGCGCCAGCAGCCTACAGGTCCAGAACACTGAAGCTTTCTTT. The entire variable domain, with the rest obtained from reference TRBV5-1 and TRBJ1-1, is as follows: KAGVTQTPRYLIKTRGQQVTLSCSPISGHRSVSWYQQTPGQGLQFLFEYFSETQRNKGNFPGRFSGRQFSNSRSEMNVSTLELGDSALYLCASSLQVQNTEAFFGQGTRLTVV.

The J gene is TRBJ1-5, the V gene TRBV29-1; the match to TRBD1 covers 8 bases. Germline V gene data show CDR1 as SQVTM and CDR2 as ANQGSEA. CDR3 length equals 12 residues. Unmatched junction bases numbered 3, after V lost 7 bases and J lost 4 bases. The DNA of the CDR3 is TGCAGCGCTCGGACAGGGAATCAGCCCCAGCATTTT. It translates to CSARTGNQPQHF.

The V gene is TRBV7-9, the J gene TRBJ2-5; D is perhaps TRBD1 or TRBD2 (6 bases each). Between the trimmed V and J ends, which lost 3 bases and 6 bases, there was a span of 17 bases. Germline CDR1 and CDR2: SEHNR and FQNEAQ (reference sequence). This CDR3 has 15 amino acids. CDR3 DNA sequence: TGTGCCAGCAGCTTCACTAGCAGGGGTGGACAGACCCAGTACTTC. Its translation: CASSFTSRGGQTQYF.

The DNA of the CDR3 is TGTGCCAGTAGTACGCAGGCTGATAGCAATCAGCCCCAGCATTTT. Protein sequence: CASSTQADSNQPQHF. The chain joins TRBV19 to TRBJ1-5; D uncertain. Trimming removed 4 bases from V and 0 bases from J, with 10 bases in between. Germline values: CDR1 LNHDA, CDR2 SQIVND (reference sequence). The CDR3 runs 15 residues.

The gene calls are TRBV21-1 and TRBJ2-3; the table's TRBD2 call for D was not verified on the DNA. TRBV21-1 is noted as a pseudogene. This CDR3 spans 17 amino acids. CDR3 residues: CASSEITSGDSTDTQYF. CDR3 nucleotide sequence: TGTGCCAGCAGCGAAATAACTAGCGGGGACAGCACAGATACGCAGTATTTT.

In nucleotides, the CDR3 is TGTGCCAGCAGCGTAGATTCGGGACAGGGTCTTAATGGCTACACCTTC. Protein: CASSVDSGQGLNGYTF. The V and J genes are TRBV9 and TRBJ1-2; the match to TRBD1 covers 9 bases. Germline V lookup: CDR1 SGDLS, CDR2 YYNGEE. V trimming: 0 bases; J trimming: 6 bases; junction bases outside the gene matches: 9. CDR3 length: 16 residues.

The chain employs TRBV18 and TRBJ1-5; D possibly corresponds to TRBD1 (5 bases). Germline V gene data show CDR1 as KGHSH and CDR2 as LQKENI. The V gene lost 6 bases and the J gene lost 3 bases, with 9 bases spanning the gap. The CDR3 length is 13 residues. CDR3 in DNA: TGTGCCAGCTCGTGGGGGGACAATCAGCCCCAGCATTTT. This codes for CASSWGDNQPQHF.

This chain links TRBV5-8 with TRBJ1-5; D gene unclear. From germline, CDR1 is SGHTS and CDR2 YDEGEE. With 5 bases removed from V and 4 bases from J, the gap between germline ends came to 13 bases. This CDR3 has 14 residues. In nucleotides, the CDR3 is TGTGCCAGCAGGCCCCCTAAAGGGAATCAGCCCCAGCATTTT. It translates to CASRPPKGNQPQHF.

The V and J genes are TRBV27 and TRBJ2-1; D remains unclear. Germline V gene lookup returns CDR1 MNHEY and CDR2 SMNVEV (reference sequence). Trimming removed 8 bases at V and 6 bases at J, with 14 bases between. The CDR3 sequence is 13 residues long. CDR3 in amino acids: CASWGLAFNEQFF. The CDR3 DNA is TGTGCCAGCTGGGGTTTGGCCTTCAATGAGCAGTTCTTC.

The chain uses TRBV24-1 and TRBJ2-3; possibly TRBD2 for D (5 bases). V lost 2 bases, J lost 0 bases, and 8 bases lay in between. The CDR3 contains 15 residues. Germline-derived CDR1 and CDR2 are KGHDR and SFDVKD. CDR3 coding DNA: TGTGCCACCAGTGATTATCGACTAAGCACAGATACGCAGTATTTT. Translation gives CATSDYRLSTDTQYF.

The V call is TRBV6-2 or TRBV6-3, the J call TRBJ1-5; D gene uncertain. V lost 6 bases, J lost 7 bases, and 16 bases lay in between. CDR3 length: 14 amino acids. Germline V gives CDR1 MNHEY, CDR2 SVGEGT. The CDR3: CASSTQTPWQPQHF. The CDR3 nucleotides read TGTGCCAGCAGCACCCAGACCCCTTGGCAGCCCCAGCATTTT.

The chain joins TRBV24-1 to TRBJ1-1, with D possibly being TRBD1 (6 bases). The V end lost 3 bases, the J end lost 3 bases, and 19 bases lay between the germline ends. From germline, CDR1 is KGHDR and CDR2 SFDVKD. CDR3 length: 17 amino acids. The CDR3 sequence is CATSDGGQGTGDTEAFF. The CDR3 nucleotides read TGTGCCACCAGTGATGGCGGGCAGGGGACCGGGGACACTGAAGCTTTCTTT.

The V gene is TRBV7-7, the J gene TRBJ2-2, with D unclear. The CDR3 has 16 residues. Trimming took off 0 bases at V and 6 bases at J, with 14 bases between the two ends. Germline V gene sequence: CDR1 SSHAT, CDR2 FNYEAQ (reference sequence). The CDR3 coding sequence is TGTGCCAGCAGCTTAGCGCCGGACGGCTTATCCGGGGAGCTGTTTTTT. This codes for CASSLAPDGLSGELFF.

This clone has only one observation. This sequence joins TRBV6-2 or TRBV6-3 and TRBJ1-5; D is possibly TRBD1 (6 bases). This CDR3 is 15 amino acids long. Germline CDR1 and CDR2: MNHEY and SVGEGT. V was trimmed by 2 bases and J by 6 bases, leaving 14 bases between them. The CDR3 DNA reads TGTGCCAGCAGTTACGGGGGCATAGGGGGTCAGCCCCAGCATTTT. This sequence encodes CASSYGGIGGQPQHF.

This clone was seen a handful of times. Here the CDR3 reads CATGQSTDTQYF. The DNA of the CDR3 is TGTGCCACTGGACAGAGCACAGATACGCAGTATTTT. The genes are TRBV10-3 and TRBJ2-3, with D tentatively TRBD1 (6 bases). Germline CDR1 ENHRY, CDR2 SYGVKD. V was cut by 10 bases and J by 0 bases, with 8 bases left in between. The CDR3 extends over 12 amino acids.

This chain joins TRBV29-1 and TRBJ1-2; 9 bases map to TRBD1. The CDR3 length is 13 residues. V was clipped by 6 bases and J by 8 bases; unmatched bases: 10. In germline, CDR1 is SQVTM, CDR2 ANQGSEA. The CDR3 nucleotides read TGCAGCGTCGAACAGGGGGCTAGTTCCGGCTACACCTTC. It specifies CSVEQGASSGYTF.